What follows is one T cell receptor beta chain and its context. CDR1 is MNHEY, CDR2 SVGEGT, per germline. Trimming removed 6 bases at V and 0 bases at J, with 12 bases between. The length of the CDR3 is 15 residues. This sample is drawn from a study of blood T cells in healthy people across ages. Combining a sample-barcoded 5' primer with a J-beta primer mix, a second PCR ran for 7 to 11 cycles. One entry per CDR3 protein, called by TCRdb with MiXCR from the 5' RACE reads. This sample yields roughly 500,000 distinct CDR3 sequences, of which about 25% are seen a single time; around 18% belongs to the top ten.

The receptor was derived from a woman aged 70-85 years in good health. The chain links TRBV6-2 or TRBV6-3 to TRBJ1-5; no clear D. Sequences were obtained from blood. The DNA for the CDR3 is TGTGCCAGCAGCTACGAGACCAATAGCAATCAGCCCCAGCATTTT. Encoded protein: CASSYETNSNQPQHF.